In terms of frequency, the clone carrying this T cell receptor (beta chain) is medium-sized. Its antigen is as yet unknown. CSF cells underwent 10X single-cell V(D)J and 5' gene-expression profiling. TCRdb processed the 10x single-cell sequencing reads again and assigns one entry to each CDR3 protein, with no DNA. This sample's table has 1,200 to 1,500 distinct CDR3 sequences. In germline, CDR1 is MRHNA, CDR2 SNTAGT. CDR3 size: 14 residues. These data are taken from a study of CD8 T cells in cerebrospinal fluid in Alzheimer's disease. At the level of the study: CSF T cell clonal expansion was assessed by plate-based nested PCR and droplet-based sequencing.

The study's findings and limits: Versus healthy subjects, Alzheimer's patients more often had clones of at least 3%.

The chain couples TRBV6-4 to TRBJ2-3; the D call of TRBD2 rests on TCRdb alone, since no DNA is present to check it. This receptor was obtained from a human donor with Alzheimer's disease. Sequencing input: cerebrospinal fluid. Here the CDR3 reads CASSEVAETDTQYF.